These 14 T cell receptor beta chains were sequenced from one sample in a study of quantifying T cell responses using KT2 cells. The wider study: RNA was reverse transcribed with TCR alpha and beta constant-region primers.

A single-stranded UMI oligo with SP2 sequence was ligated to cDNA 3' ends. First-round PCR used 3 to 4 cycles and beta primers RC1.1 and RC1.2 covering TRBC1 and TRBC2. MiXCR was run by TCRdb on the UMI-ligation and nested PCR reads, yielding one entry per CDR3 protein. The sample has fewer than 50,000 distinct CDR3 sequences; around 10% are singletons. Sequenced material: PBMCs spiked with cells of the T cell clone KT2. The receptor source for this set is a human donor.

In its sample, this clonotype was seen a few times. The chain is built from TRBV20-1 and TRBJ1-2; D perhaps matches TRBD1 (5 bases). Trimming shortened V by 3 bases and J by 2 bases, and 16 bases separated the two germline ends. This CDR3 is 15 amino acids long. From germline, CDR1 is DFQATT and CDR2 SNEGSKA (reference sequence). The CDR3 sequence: CSASPGYQGNYGYTF. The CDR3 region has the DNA TGCAGTGCTAGTCCGGGGTACCAGGGCAACTATGGCTACACCTTC.

In DNA form, the CDR3 reads TGCAGTGCTCTGGGTACAGGACTCTATGGCTACACCTTC. Encoded protein: CSALGTGLYGYTF. The rearrangement links TRBV20-1 to TRBJ1-2; D possibly corresponds to TRBD1 (5 bases). The CDR3 is made up of 13 amino acids. CDR1 and CDR2 from the germline V gene are DFQATT and SNEGSKA (reference sequence). The V end was cut by 5 bases, the J end by 4 bases, with 14 bases between.

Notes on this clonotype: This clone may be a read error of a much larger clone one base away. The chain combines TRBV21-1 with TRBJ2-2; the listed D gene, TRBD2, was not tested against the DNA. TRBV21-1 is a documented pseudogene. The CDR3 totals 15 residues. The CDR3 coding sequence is TGTGCCAGCAGACACGGGACTAGCGACACCGGGGAGCTGTTTTTT. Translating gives CASRHGTSDTGELFF.

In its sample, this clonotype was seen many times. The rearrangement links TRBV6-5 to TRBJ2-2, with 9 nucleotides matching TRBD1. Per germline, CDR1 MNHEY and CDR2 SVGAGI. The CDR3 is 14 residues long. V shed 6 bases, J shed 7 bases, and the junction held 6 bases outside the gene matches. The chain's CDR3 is CASRLGQGNGELFF. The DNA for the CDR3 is TGTGCCAGCAGGCTGGGACAGGGAAACGGGGAGCTGTTTTTT.

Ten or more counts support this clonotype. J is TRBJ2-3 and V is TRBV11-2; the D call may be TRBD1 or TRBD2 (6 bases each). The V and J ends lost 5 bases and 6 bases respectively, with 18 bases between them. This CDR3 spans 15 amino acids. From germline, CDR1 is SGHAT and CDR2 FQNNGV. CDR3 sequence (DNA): TGTGCCAGCAGCCACGGGGGCCGTATCAGGGATACGCAGTATTTT. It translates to CASSHGGRIRDTQYF. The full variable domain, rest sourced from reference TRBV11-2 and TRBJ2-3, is EAGVAQSPRYKIIEKRQSVAFWCNPISGHATLYWYQQILGQGPKLLIQFQNNGVVDDSQLPKDRFSAERLKGVDSTLKIQPAKLEDSAVYLCASSHGGRIRDTQYFGPGTRLTVL.

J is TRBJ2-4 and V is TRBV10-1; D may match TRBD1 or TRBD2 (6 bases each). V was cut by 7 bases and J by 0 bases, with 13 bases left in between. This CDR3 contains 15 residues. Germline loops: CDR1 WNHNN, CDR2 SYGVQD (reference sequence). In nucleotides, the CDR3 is TGCGCCAGCATTAAGGGGGGAATAGCCAAAAACATTCAGTACTTC. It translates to CASIKGGIAKNIQYF.

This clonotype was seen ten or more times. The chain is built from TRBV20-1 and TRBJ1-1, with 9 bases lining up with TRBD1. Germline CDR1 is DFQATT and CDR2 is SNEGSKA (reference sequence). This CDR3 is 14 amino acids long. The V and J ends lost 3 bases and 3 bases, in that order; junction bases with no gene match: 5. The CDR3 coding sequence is TGCAGTGCTAGCCACAGGGGGCGGGACACTGAAGCTTTCTTT. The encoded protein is CSASHRGRDTEAFF.

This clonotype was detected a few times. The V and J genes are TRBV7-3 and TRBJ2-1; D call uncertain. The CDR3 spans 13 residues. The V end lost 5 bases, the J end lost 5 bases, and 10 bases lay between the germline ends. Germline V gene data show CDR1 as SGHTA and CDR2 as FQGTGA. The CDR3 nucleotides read TGTGCCAGCAGCCGCCTAGGCGACAATGAGCAGTTCTTC. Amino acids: CASSRLGDNEQFF.

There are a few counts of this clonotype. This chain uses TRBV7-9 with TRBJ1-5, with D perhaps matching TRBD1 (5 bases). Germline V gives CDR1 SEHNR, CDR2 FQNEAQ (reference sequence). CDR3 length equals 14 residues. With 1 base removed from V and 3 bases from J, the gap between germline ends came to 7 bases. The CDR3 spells CASSLGGANQPQHF. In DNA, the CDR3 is TGTGCCAGCAGCTTAGGCGGGGCCAATCAGCCCCAGCATTTT.

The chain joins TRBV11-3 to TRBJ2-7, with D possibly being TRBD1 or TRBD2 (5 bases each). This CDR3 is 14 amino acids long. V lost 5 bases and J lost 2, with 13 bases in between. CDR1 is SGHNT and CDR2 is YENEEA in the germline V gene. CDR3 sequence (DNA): TGTGCCAGCAGCCCCTTGGGGCGGGCCTACGAGCAGTACTTC. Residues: CASSPLGRAYEQYF.

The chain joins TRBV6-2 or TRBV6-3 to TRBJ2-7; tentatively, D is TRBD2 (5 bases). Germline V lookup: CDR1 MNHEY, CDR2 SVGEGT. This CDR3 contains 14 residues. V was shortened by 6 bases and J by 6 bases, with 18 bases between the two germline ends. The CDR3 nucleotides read TGTGCCAGCAGATTCGGAGGAGGAGCGGCCGAGCAGTACTTC. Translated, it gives CASRFGGGAAEQYF.

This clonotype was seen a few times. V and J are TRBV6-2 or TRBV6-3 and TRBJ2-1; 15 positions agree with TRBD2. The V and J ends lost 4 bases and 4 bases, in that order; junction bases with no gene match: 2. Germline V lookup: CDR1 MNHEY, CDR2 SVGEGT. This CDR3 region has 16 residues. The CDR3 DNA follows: TGTGCCAGCAGTTCCGGGACTAGCGGGAGGTACAATGAGCAGTTCTTC. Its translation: CASSSGTSGRYNEQFF.

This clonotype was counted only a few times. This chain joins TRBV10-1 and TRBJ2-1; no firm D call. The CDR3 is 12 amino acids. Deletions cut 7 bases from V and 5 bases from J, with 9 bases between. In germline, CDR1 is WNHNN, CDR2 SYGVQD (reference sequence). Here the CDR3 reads CASKGGNNEQFF. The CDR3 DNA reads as TGCGCCAGCAAGGGTGGGAACAATGAGCAGTTCTTC.

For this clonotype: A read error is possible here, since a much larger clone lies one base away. The CDR3 here is CASSLTRTYTEAFF. The CDR3 DNA reads TGTGCCAGCAGTTTAACGCGGACGTACACTGAAGCTTTCTTT. The V call is TRBV12-3 or TRBV12-4, the J call TRBJ1-1; D unresolved. V was pared by 2 bases and J by 3 bases, with 10 bases between. The length of the CDR3 is 14 residues.